A selection of T cell receptor beta chains follows, all from one sample in a study of control samples from healthy donors and cancer patients. Measured with immunoSEQ multiplex PCR; TCRdb has only the in-frame clones, and not every one. The sample includes around 84,000 clones, 91% of them seen just once. Input material: blood. The receptor source for this set is a man aged 25 to 45 in good health. Each CDR3 is given without its conserved first and last residue. The order of the fields is J gene, V gene, CDR3 protein.

j_call: TRBJ2-7
v_call: TRBV4-1
cdr3_aa: ASSQGTSGLYEQY

j_call: TRBJ1-1
v_call: TRBV27
cdr3_aa: ASIAIRDSNTEAF

j_call: TRBJ1-2
v_call: TRBV3-1/TRBV3-2
cdr3_aa: ASSQGIGDGYT

j_call: TRBJ2-1
v_call: TRBV5-1
cdr3_aa: ASSLSNAGYNEQF

j_call: TRBJ2-5
v_call: TRBV11-2
cdr3_aa: ASSRDRVGETQY

j_call: TRBJ2-3
v_call: TRBV13
cdr3_aa: ASSSGNYPSTDTQY

j_call: TRBJ2-7
v_call: TRBV5-1
cdr3_aa: ASSRTGVVSEQY

j_call: TRBJ2-5
v_call: TRBV3-1/TRBV3-2
cdr3_aa: ASSFEEETQY

j_call: TRBJ1-2
v_call: TRBV14
cdr3_aa: ASSQVRGWLYGYT

j_call: TRBJ2-7
v_call: TRBV6-5
cdr3_aa: ASSYSGGHYYEQY

j_call: TRBJ2-7
v_call: TRBV7-8
cdr3_aa: ASSLATRYEQY

j_call: TRBJ1-1
v_call: TRBV24-1
cdr3_aa: ATSGAGGESTEAF

j_call: TRBJ1-2
v_call: TRBV15
cdr3_aa: ATSYRTANYGYT

j_call: TRBJ2-6
v_call: TRBV5-1
cdr3_aa: ASSPTPGANVLT

j_call: TRBJ2-3
v_call: TRBV24-1
cdr3_aa: ATSDFGNSQGTDTQY

j_call: TRBJ2-1
v_call: TRBV7-2
cdr3_aa: ASSHDMNEQF

j_call: TRBJ1-2
v_call: TRBV30
cdr3_aa: AWSPQGQGHGYT

j_call: TRBJ2-3
v_call: TRBV1
cdr3_aa: TSSQDKVMEDTQY

j_call: TRBJ1-5
v_call: TRBV12-3/TRBV12-4
cdr3_aa: ASSFGVQPQH

j_call: TRBJ2-2
v_call: TRBV27
cdr3_aa: ASSPWLEGSGELF

j_call: TRBJ1-4
v_call: TRBV5-4
cdr3_aa: ASSSAAPTNEKLF

j_call: TRBJ1-4
v_call: TRBV30
cdr3_aa: RSRNEKLF

j_call: TRBJ1-5
v_call: TRBV7-2
cdr3_aa: ASSLDRGRQPQH

j_call: TRBJ1-1
v_call: TRBV14
cdr3_aa: ASSQRVLNTEAF

j_call: TRBJ1-6
v_call: TRBV28
cdr3_aa: ASRTDRASRSYNSPLH

j_call: TRBJ1-4
v_call: TRBV16
cdr3_aa: ASSPRGTLGTNEKLF

j_call: TRBJ1-4
v_call: TRBV15
cdr3_aa: ATTQRTNEKLF

j_call: TRBJ2-3
v_call: TRBV7-8
cdr3_aa: ASSVREGLTDTQY

j_call: TRBJ2-1
v_call: TRBV7-9
cdr3_aa: ASSRPTRYNEQF

j_call: TRBJ1-3
v_call: TRBV2
cdr3_aa: ASTPYRDSVIGNTIY

j_call: TRBJ2-1
v_call: TRBV12-3/TRBV12-4
cdr3_aa: ASSLPGDNEQF

j_call: TRBJ2-7
v_call: TRBV4-1
cdr3_aa: ASSQGVQSHEQY

j_call: TRBJ2-6
v_call: TRBV25-1
cdr3_aa: ASSDRGTSGANVLT

j_call: TRBJ1-5
v_call: TRBV6-2/TRBV6-3
cdr3_aa: ASSYAAGSNQPQH

j_call: TRBJ2-5
v_call: TRBV19
cdr3_aa: ASSIGSGGETQY

j_call: TRBJ1-6
v_call: TRBV4-2
cdr3_aa: ASSQDEGNSNSPLH

j_call: TRBJ2-1
v_call: TRBV15
cdr3_aa: ATSKGEVQGFRNEQF

j_call: TRBJ1-1
v_call: TRBV19
cdr3_aa: ANSTDRDTEAF

j_call: TRBJ2-1
v_call: TRBV5-6
cdr3_aa: ASSLYGGDNEQF

j_call: TRBJ1-2
v_call: TRBV27
cdr3_aa: ASRPSGVRGYT

j_call: TRBJ1-5
v_call: TRBV7-8
cdr3_aa: ASSLGRGEQPQH

j_call: TRBJ1-5
v_call: TRBV19
cdr3_aa: ASSYPQGQPGLTYFQPQH

j_call: TRBJ2-1
v_call: TRBV10-3
cdr3_aa: AISGRGGFNEQF

j_call: TRBJ2-5
v_call: TRBV7-3
cdr3_aa: ASSPGLAGGRETQY

j_call: TRBJ2-7
v_call: TRBV28
cdr3_aa: ASRLQTGPYEQY

j_call: TRBJ2-1
v_call: TRBV5-1
cdr3_aa: ASSLGTGGPGWNEQF

j_call: TRBJ2-5
v_call: TRBV2
cdr3_aa: ASSLQGQETQY

j_call: TRBJ2-7
v_call: TRBV7-8
cdr3_aa: ASSSRQEYWREQY